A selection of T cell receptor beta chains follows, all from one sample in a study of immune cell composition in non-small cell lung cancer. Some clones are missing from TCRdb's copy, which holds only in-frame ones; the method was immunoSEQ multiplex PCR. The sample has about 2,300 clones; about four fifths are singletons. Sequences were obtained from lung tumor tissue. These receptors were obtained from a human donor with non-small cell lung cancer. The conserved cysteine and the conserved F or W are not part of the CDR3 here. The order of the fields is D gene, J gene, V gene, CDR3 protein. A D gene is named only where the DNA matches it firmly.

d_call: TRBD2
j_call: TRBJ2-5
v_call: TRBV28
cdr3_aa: ASSLSGLGAGETQY

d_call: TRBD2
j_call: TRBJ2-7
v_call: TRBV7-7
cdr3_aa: ASSLAASGRGEQY

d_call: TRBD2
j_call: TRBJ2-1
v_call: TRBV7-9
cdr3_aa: ASSSLSSGASYNEQF

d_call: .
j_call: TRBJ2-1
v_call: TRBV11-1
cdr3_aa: ASSFQLNNEQF

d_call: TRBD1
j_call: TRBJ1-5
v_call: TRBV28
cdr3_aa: ASSTGGSGNQPQH

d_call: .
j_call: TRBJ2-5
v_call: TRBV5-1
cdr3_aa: ASSLEGLGQETQY

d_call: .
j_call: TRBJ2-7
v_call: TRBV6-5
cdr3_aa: ASSSLYEQY

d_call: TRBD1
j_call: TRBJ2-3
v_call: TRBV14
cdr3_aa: ASSQGYGTGGGTDTQY

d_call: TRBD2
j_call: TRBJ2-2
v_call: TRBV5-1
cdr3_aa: ASSSRLAGGPGELF

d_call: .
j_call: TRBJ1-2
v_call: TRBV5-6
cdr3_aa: ASSLSALSRKGYT

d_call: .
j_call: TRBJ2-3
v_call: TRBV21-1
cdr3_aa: ASSKPDDGLAGGKCTDTQY

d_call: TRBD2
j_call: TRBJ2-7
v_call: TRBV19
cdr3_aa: ASSMGLAGAPYEQY

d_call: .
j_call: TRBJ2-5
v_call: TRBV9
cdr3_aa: ASSKAPSSGETQY

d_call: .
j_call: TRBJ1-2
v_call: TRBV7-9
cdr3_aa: ASSLLGGRWKYGYT

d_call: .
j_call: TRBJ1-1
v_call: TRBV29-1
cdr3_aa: SVAPGGSSHEAF